Listed below are T cell receptor beta chains from one sample, sequenced in a study of chronic HIV infection and antiretroviral therapy. MiXCR was run by TCRdb on the 5' RACE reads, yielding one entry per CDR3 protein. The sample includes 39,000 or so distinct CDR3 sequences, roughly 8.8% of them seen just once. Input material: peripheral blood. The receptors derive from an adult who had HIV and had not received antiretroviral therapy, or was an uninfected healthy control (not recorded which). Each CDR3 is given with its conserved first and last residue. Each record gives: clone size, D gene, V gene, J gene, CDR3 protein, CDR3 DNA. The D gene is left open where the match is weak. Clone sizes are given selectively: once, few, many, or a class where the clone is expanded.

abundance: many
d_gene: NA
v_gene: TRBV28
j_gene: TRBJ2-7
CDR3aa: CASSSYTGTEDDYEQYF
CDR3nt: TGTGCCAGCAGTTCCTATACCGGGACCGAAGACGACTACGAGCAGTACTTC

abundance: NA
d_gene: TRBD2
v_gene: TRBV28
j_gene: TRBJ2-3
CDR3aa: CASSLPGLGTDTQYF
CDR3nt: TGTGCCAGCAGTTTGCCGGGACTAGGGACAGATACGCAGTATTTT

abundance: many
d_gene: TRBD2
v_gene: TRBV7-9
j_gene: TRBJ2-5
CDR3aa: CASSPKGTSGNGETQYF
CDR3nt: TGTGCCAGCAGCCCAAAAGGGACTAGCGGGAACGGAGAGACCCAGTACTTC

abundance: NA
d_gene: NA
v_gene: TRBV29-1
j_gene: TRBJ2-3
CDR3aa: CSVEGFVSTDTQYF
CDR3nt: TGCAGCGTTGAAGGGTTCGTTAGCACAGATACGCAGTATTTT

abundance: many
d_gene: NA
v_gene: TRBV29-1
j_gene: TRBJ1-2
CDR3aa: CSVEDPREGNGYTF
CDR3nt: TGCAGCGTTGAAGATCCTAGGGAGGGAAATGGCTACACCTTC

abundance: many
d_gene: NA
v_gene: TRBV29-1
j_gene: TRBJ2-1
CDR3aa: CSLARASDSYNEQFF
CDR3nt: TGCTCCCTTGCACGGGCTAGCGACTCCTACAATGAGCAGTTCTTC

abundance: NA
d_gene: TRBD1
v_gene: TRBV10-2
j_gene: TRBJ2-2
CDR3aa: CASSEGQGNTGELFF
CDR3nt: TGCGCCAGCAGTGAGGGACAGGGGAACACCGGGGAGCTGTTTTTT

abundance: NA
d_gene: TRBD1
v_gene: TRBV28
j_gene: TRBJ2-3
CDR3aa: CASSSGQGREGPARYF
CDR3nt: TGTGCCAGCAGCTCGGGACAGGGGAGGGAGGGCCCCGCGAGGTATTTT

abundance: NA
d_gene: TRBD2
v_gene: TRBV11-2
j_gene: TRBJ2-7
CDR3aa: CASSYQAGFHEQYF
CDR3nt: TGTGCCAGCAGCTATCAAGCGGGATTCCACGAGCAGTACTTC

abundance: NA
d_gene: NA
v_gene: TRBV28
j_gene: TRBJ1-2
CDR3aa: CASSFQYGYTF
CDR3nt: TGTGCCAGCAGTTTCCAGTATGGCTACACCTTC

abundance: many
d_gene: NA
v_gene: TRBV29-1
j_gene: TRBJ2-7
CDR3aa: CSVEDAGTHEQYF
CDR3nt: TGCAGCGTTGAAGATGCAGGGACCCACGAGCAGTACTTC

abundance: NA
d_gene: NA
v_gene: TRBV5-5
j_gene: TRBJ2-5
CDR3aa: CASSLERIQETQYF
CDR3nt: TGTGCCAGCAGCTTGGAGCGGATCCAAGAGACCCAGTACTTC

abundance: NA
d_gene: NA
v_gene: TRBV9
j_gene: TRBJ2-3
CDR3aa: CASSVGTSDTQYF
CDR3nt: TGTGCCAGCAGCGTAGGCACCTCAGATACGCAGTATTTT

abundance: many
d_gene: NA
v_gene: TRBV6-5
j_gene: TRBJ2-7
CDR3aa: CASSYFGGAGYEQYF
CDR3nt: TGTGCCAGCAGTTACTTTGGCGGGGCGGGCTACGAGCAGTACTTC

abundance: many
d_gene: NA
v_gene: TRBV29-1
j_gene: TRBJ1-2
CDR3aa: CSVEQYGYTF
CDR3nt: TGCAGCGTTGAACAGTATGGCTACACCTTC

abundance: few
d_gene: NA
v_gene: TRBV7-2
j_gene: TRBJ1-1
CDR3aa: CASSFGSYVNTEAFF
CDR3nt: TGTGCCAGCAGCTTTGGCTCATACGTGAACACTGAAGCTTTCTTT

abundance: NA
d_gene: TRBD2
v_gene: TRBV4-3
j_gene: TRBJ2-3
CDR3aa: CASGSGTSIDTQYF
CDR3nt: TGCGCCAGCGGGAGCGGGACTAGCATAGATACGCAGTATTTT

abundance: few
d_gene: TRBD2
v_gene: TRBV4-2
j_gene: TRBJ2-4
CDR3aa: CASSQNSGGIAKNIQYF
CDR3nt: TGTGCCAGCAGCCAAAATAGCGGGGGTATAGCCAAAAACATTCAGTACTTC

abundance: many
d_gene: NA
v_gene: TRBV12-3/TRBV12-4
j_gene: TRBJ1-1
CDR3aa: CASSPRMNTEAFF
CDR3nt: TGTGCCAGCAGCCCCAGGATGAACACTGAAGCTTTCTTT

abundance: few
d_gene: TRBD2
v_gene: TRBV28
j_gene: TRBJ2-3
CDR3aa: CASSSFGLAGGRPDTQYF
CDR3nt: TGTGCCAGCAGTTCCTTTGGACTAGCGGGAGGGAGACCAGATACGCAGTATTTT

abundance: many
d_gene: NA
v_gene: TRBV11-2
j_gene: TRBJ2-3
CDR3aa: CASSGVLPTSPLTDTQYF
CDR3nt: TGTGCCAGCAGCGGAGTATTACCAACTAGTCCTTTAACAGATACGCAGTATTTT

abundance: few
d_gene: TRBD2
v_gene: TRBV27
j_gene: TRBJ2-1
CDR3aa: CASSLVGRETYNEQFF
CDR3nt: TGTGCCAGCAGTTTAGTCGGGCGGGAGACTTACAATGAGCAGTTCTTC

abundance: many
d_gene: NA
v_gene: TRBV3-1
j_gene: TRBJ1-1
CDR3aa: CASSQGGAGQAFF
CDR3nt: TGTGCCAGCAGCCAAGGAGGGGCGGGCCAAGCTTTCTTT

abundance: many
d_gene: NA
v_gene: TRBV28
j_gene: TRBJ2-3
CDR3aa: CASSPTWAPRGDTQYF
CDR3nt: TGTGCCAGCAGTCCCACCTGGGCCCCACGAGGAGATACGCAGTATTTT

abundance: NA
d_gene: TRBD1
v_gene: TRBV7-6
j_gene: TRBJ2-2
CDR3aa: CASSGQGRTGELFF
CDR3nt: TGTGCCAGCAGCGGACAGGGCCGGACCGGGGAGCTGTTTTTT

abundance: NA
d_gene: NA
v_gene: TRBV7-9
j_gene: TRBJ1-1
CDR3aa: CASSWTWGGGNTEAFF
CDR3nt: TGTGCCAGCAGCTGGACGTGGGGGGGTGGGAACACTGAAGCTTTCTTT

abundance: few
d_gene: NA
v_gene: TRBV10-3
j_gene: TRBJ2-3
CDR3aa: CATSMSDTDTQYF
CDR3nt: TGTGCCACTTCGATGAGCGACACAGATACGCAGTATTTT

abundance: NA
d_gene: NA
v_gene: TRBV7-2
j_gene: TRBJ1-1
CDR3aa: CASSLPGQVEAFF
CDR3nt: TGTGCCAGCAGCTTGCCGGGACAAGTCGAAGCTTTCTTT

abundance: few
d_gene: NA
v_gene: TRBV29-1
j_gene: TRBJ2-3
CDR3aa: CSSEAGGTDTQYF
CDR3nt: TGCAGCTCAGAAGCAGGGGGCACAGATACGCAGTATTTT

abundance: NA
d_gene: NA
v_gene: TRBV28
j_gene: TRBJ1-4
CDR3aa: CASSLTGRLFF
CDR3nt: TGTGCCAGCAGTTTAACAGGTCGGCTGTTTTTT

abundance: many
d_gene: NA
v_gene: TRBV12-3/TRBV12-4
j_gene: TRBJ1-2
CDR3aa: CASSLTHSLYGYTF
CDR3nt: TGTGCCAGCAGTTTAACCCATTCACTCTATGGCTACACCTTC

abundance: few
d_gene: TRBD1
v_gene: TRBV27
j_gene: TRBJ2-2
CDR3aa: CASRTGDTGELFF
CDR3nt: TGTGCCAGCAGGACAGGGGACACCGGGGAGCTGTTTTTT

abundance: few
d_gene: NA
v_gene: TRBV4-1
j_gene: TRBJ1-2
CDR3aa: CASSQVEGLVDYGYTF
CDR3nt: TGCGCCAGCAGCCAAGTAGAGGGGTTGGTCGACTATGGCTACACCTTC

abundance: many
d_gene: TRBD1
v_gene: TRBV7-8
j_gene: TRBJ2-5
CDR3aa: CASSRLLGQQETQYF
CDR3nt: TGTGCCAGCAGCCGACTTTTGGGACAGCAAGAGACCCAGTACTTC

abundance: NA
d_gene: TRBD2
v_gene: TRBV28
j_gene: TRBJ2-3
CDR3aa: CASSFFASGGTDTQYF
CDR3nt: TGTGCCAGCAGTTTTTTTGCTAGCGGCGGGACAGATACGCAGTATTTT

abundance: few
d_gene: NA
v_gene: TRBV28
j_gene: TRBJ1-4
CDR3aa: CASGATATNEKLFF
CDR3nt: TGTGCCAGCGGGGCGACAGCAACTAATGAAAAACTGTTTTTT

abundance: NA
d_gene: TRBD1
v_gene: TRBV28
j_gene: TRBJ1-5
CDR3aa: CASILGTGTQPQHF
CDR3nt: TGTGCCAGCATATTGGGGACAGGGACTCAGCCCCAGCATTTT

abundance: many
d_gene: TRBD1
v_gene: TRBV10-3
j_gene: TRBJ2-7
CDR3aa: CAISAGQGDEQYF
CDR3nt: TGTGCCATCAGTGCGGGACAGGGTGACGAGCAGTACTTC

abundance: few
d_gene: NA
v_gene: TRBV7-2
j_gene: TRBJ2-3
CDR3aa: CASSLVNGADTQYF
CDR3nt: TGTGCCAGCAGCTTAGTTAACGGCGCCGATACGCAGTATTTT

abundance: many
d_gene: TRBD1
v_gene: TRBV27
j_gene: TRBJ2-1
CDR3aa: CASSQRQTGEQFF
CDR3nt: TGTGCCAGCAGTCAACGACAGACAGGGGAGCAGTTCTTC

abundance: few
d_gene: TRBD2
v_gene: TRBV20-1
j_gene: TRBJ2-1
CDR3aa: CSARGTSGSYNEQFF
CDR3nt: TGCAGTGCTAGAGGGACTAGCGGCTCCTACAATGAGCAGTTCTTC

abundance: many
d_gene: NA
v_gene: TRBV28
j_gene: TRBJ2-3
CDR3aa: CASSPGEFSTDTQYF
CDR3nt: TGTGCCAGCAGCCCCGGGGAGTTCAGCACAGATACGCAGTATTTT

abundance: NA
d_gene: TRBD1
v_gene: TRBV6-2/TRBV6-3
j_gene: TRBJ2-3
CDR3aa: CASNNRDRVTDTQYF
CDR3nt: TGTGCCAGCAACAACCGGGACAGGGTCACAGATACGCAGTATTTT

abundance: few
d_gene: NA
v_gene: TRBV13
j_gene: TRBJ1-6
CDR3aa: CASSLGSGRTSPLHF
CDR3nt: TGTGCCAGCAGCTTAGGCTCGGGCAGAACTTCACCCCTCCACTTT

abundance: many
d_gene: NA
v_gene: TRBV29-1
j_gene: TRBJ2-1
CDR3aa: CSVDQAGFRQFF
CDR3nt: TGCAGCGTTGATCAGGCGGGCTTCAGGCAGTTCTTC

abundance: many
d_gene: TRBD2
v_gene: TRBV6-4
j_gene: TRBJ2-1
CDR3aa: CASSETSGRSDEQFF
CDR3nt: TGTGCCAGCAGTGAGACTAGCGGGAGAAGTGATGAGCAGTTCTTC

abundance: NA
d_gene: NA
v_gene: TRBV29-1
j_gene: TRBJ1-2
CDR3aa: CSVDRATYGYTF
CDR3nt: TGCAGCGTCGACCGGGCCACCTATGGCTACACCTTC

abundance: NA
d_gene: TRBD1
v_gene: TRBV28
j_gene: TRBJ1-4
CDR3aa: CASSPLGTGGEKLFF
CDR3nt: TGTGCCAGCAGCCCTCTAGGGACAGGGGGGGAAAAACTGTTTTTT

abundance: few
d_gene: NA
v_gene: TRBV9
j_gene: TRBJ1-5
CDR3aa: CASSVSDEGQPQHF
CDR3nt: TGTGCCAGCAGCGTAAGTGACGAGGGTCAGCCCCAGCATTTT

abundance: NA
d_gene: TRBD1
v_gene: TRBV28
j_gene: TRBJ2-7
CDR3aa: CASSQKTGSREQYF
CDR3nt: TGTGCCAGCAGTCAGAAGACAGGGTCGCGCGAGCAGTACTTC

abundance: few
d_gene: NA
v_gene: TRBV6-6
j_gene: TRBJ1-1
CDR3aa: CASKLGPETFF
CDR3nt: TGTGCCAGCAAACTCGGACCCGAAACTTTCTTT

abundance: many
d_gene: TRBD2
v_gene: TRBV4-1
j_gene: TRBJ2-3
CDR3aa: CASSQDPGGRTDTQYF
CDR3nt: TGCGCCAGCAGCCAAGATCCCGGGGGGAGAACAGATACGCAGTATTTT

abundance: NA
d_gene: NA
v_gene: TRBV7-2
j_gene: TRBJ2-1
CDR3aa: CASSPSTNEQFF
CDR3nt: TGTGCCAGCAGCCCATCGACCAATGAGCAGTTCTTC

abundance: NA
d_gene: NA
v_gene: TRBV12-5
j_gene: TRBJ1-4
CDR3aa: CASGLGTDIGEKLFF
CDR3nt: TGTGCTAGTGGTTTGGGGACGGATATCGGTGAAAAACTGTTTTTT

abundance: many
d_gene: NA
v_gene: TRBV6-1
j_gene: TRBJ1-5
CDR3aa: CASSEAAGSYQPQHF
CDR3nt: TGTGCCAGCAGTGAAGCTGCCGGGTCTTATCAGCCCCAGCATTTT